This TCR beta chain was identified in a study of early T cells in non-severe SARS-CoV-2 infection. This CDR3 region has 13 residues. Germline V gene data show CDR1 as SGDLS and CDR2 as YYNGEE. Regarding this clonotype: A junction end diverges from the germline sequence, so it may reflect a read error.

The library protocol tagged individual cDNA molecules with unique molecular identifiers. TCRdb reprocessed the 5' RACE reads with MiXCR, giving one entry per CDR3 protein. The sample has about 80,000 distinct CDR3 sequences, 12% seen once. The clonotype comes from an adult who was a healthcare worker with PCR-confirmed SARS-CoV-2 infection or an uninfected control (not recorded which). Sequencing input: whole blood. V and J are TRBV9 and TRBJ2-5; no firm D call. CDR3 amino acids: CASNVGGEETQYF. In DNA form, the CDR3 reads TGTGCCAGCAACGTAGGCGGAGAAGAGACCCAGTACTTC.